One sample yielded the 13 T cell receptor beta chains listed below, sequenced in a study of blood T cell repertoires in COVID-19. The assay was immunoSEQ multiplex PCR, and TCRdb's table has in-frame clones only and misses some. The table shows more than 150,000 clones, with 70% to 90% occurring only once. Sequenced material: peripheral blood. The receptors originated from a man in his fifties or sixties with acute or convalescent COVID-19.

J is TRBJ2-7 and V is TRBV5-3; weak D call: TRBD2 (6 bases). TRBV5-3 is known as an ORF, though its function is uncertain. V was clipped by 1 base and J by 2 bases, with 22 bases between them. The CDR3 contains 18 residues. CDR3 nucleotide sequence: TGTGCCAGAAGCTTGCATCGGGGGTATGGGTATGGGACCTACGAGCAGTACTTC. It is translated as CARSLHRGYGYGTYEQYF.

The gene calls are TRBV24-1 and TRBJ1-2, with 10 bases matching TRBD1. Germline V lookup: CDR1 KGHDR, CDR2 SFDVKD. The trim removed 4 bases at V and 7 bases at J, leaving 11 bases unmatched. CDR3 length: 16 residues. CDR3 coding DNA: TGTGCCACCAGTGACTCCCCGGGACAGGGGTTTCGTGGCTACACCTTC. Translating it yields CATSDSPGQGFRGYTF.

The rearrangement links TRBV6-5 to TRBJ1-5; D remains ambiguous. This CDR3 contains 16 residues. From germline, CDR1 is MNHEY and CDR2 SVGAGI. Trimming shortened V by 4 bases and J by 1 base, and 14 bases separated the two germline ends. In DNA form, the CDR3 reads TGTGCCAGCAGTTCAGGTTCCCGCGGGAGCAATCAGCCCCAGCATTTT. The encoded protein is CASSSGSRGSNQPQHF.

This sequence joins TRBV19 and TRBJ2-1; 12 bases fit TRBD2. From germline, CDR1 is LNHDA and CDR2 SQIVND (reference sequence). CDR3 size: 16 residues. V trimming: 5 bases; J trimming: 6 bases; junction bases outside the gene matches: 8. The CDR3 spells CASSAWTSGVFNEQFF. The CDR3 DNA reads TGTGCCAGTAGTGCCTGGACTAGCGGGGTTTTCAATGAGCAGTTCTTC. The variable domain in full, completed from reference TRBV19 and TRBJ2-1, reads DGGITQSPKYLFRKEGQNVTLSCEQNLNHDAMYWYRQDPGQGLRLIYYSQIVNDFQKGDIAEGYSVSREKKESFPLTVTSAQKNPTAFYLCASSAWTSGVFNEQFFGPGTRLTVL.

The chain joins TRBV4-2 to TRBJ2-3; 7 bases are shared with TRBD1. CDR3 length equals 16 residues. Germline CDR1 reads LGHNA; CDR2 reads YNFKEQ. The ends lost 4 bases at V and 0 bases at J; junction bases unmatched: 7. This CDR3 is CASSRTGTDSTDTQYF. In nucleotides, the CDR3 is TGTGCCAGCAGCCGCACCGGGACAGATAGCACAGATACGCAGTATTTT.

The table lists this clone with a count of one. The CDR3 DNA is TGTGCCAGCAGCAGAAAGAGAACAGGGGGTTTTTTCTACGAGCAGTACTTC. This translates into CASSRKRTGGFFYEQYF. This chain connects TRBV7-2 to TRBJ2-7; 8 bases fit TRBD1. There are 17 residues in the CDR3. The trim removed 5 bases at V and 3 bases at J, leaving 15 bases unmatched. Germline CDR1 is SGHTA and CDR2 is FQGNSA.

V usage is TRBV5-1 and J usage is TRBJ2-2; D perhaps matches TRBD1 (6 bases). CDR1 SGHRS and CDR2 YFSETQ come from the germline V gene. This CDR3 region has 15 residues. Trimming left V 0 bases short and J 4 bases short, with 10 bases between. The CDR3 nucleotides are TGCGCCAGCAGCTTGGATGGGGGCTCCACCGGGGAGCTGTTTTTT. Protein sequence: CASSLDGGSTGELFF.

The chain couples TRBV12-5 to TRBJ2-5, with 11 bases fitting TRBD2. The CDR3 loop spans 17 amino acids. Germline V gene lookup returns CDR1 LGHNT and CDR2 FRNRAP. V lost 3 bases, J lost 2 bases, and 8 bases stayed unmatched. In nucleotides, the CDR3 is TGTGCTAGTGGTTTCTCGGGACTAGCGGAGAGACAAGAGACCCAGTACTTC. This sequence encodes CASGFSGLAERQETQYF.

The gene calls are TRBV18 and TRBJ2-7; 8 nucleotides match TRBD2. The germline V gene encodes CDR1 KGHSH and CDR2 LQKENI. Trimming cost V 4 bases and J 5 bases; bases outside gene matches: 7. There are 14 residues in the CDR3. CDR3 DNA: TGTGCCAGCTCACTTTACCCCGGGGGGGACGAGCAGTACTTC. It encodes CASSLYPGGDEQYF.

J is TRBJ2-2 and V is TRBV5-6; the D gene is possibly TRBD2 (6 bases). The germline gives CDR1 SGHDT, CDR2 YYEEEE. Deletions cut 4 bases from V and 10 bases from J, with 11 bases between. The CDR3 is 12 amino acids. The CDR3 region is CASSRRGAELFF. The CDR3 DNA sequence: TGTGCCAGCAGCCGGCGGGGAGCGGAGCTGTTTTTT.

This chain links TRBV24-1 with TRBJ1-2, with 7 bases aligning to TRBD1. Unmatched junction bases numbered 10, after V lost 4 bases and J lost 3 bases. The CDR3 extends over 16 amino acids. The V gene's germline CDR1 is KGHDR and CDR2 SFDVKD. The CDR3 DNA is TGTGCCACCAGTGAGCATAGAGGGGGCAATTACTATGGCTACACCTTC. Protein: CATSEHRGGNYYGYTF.

J is TRBJ2-1 and V is TRBV5-1; 8 positions agree with TRBD1. The J segment lost 8 bases and the V segment lost 6 bases, leaving 10 bases of the junction unmatched. Germline CDR1 and CDR2: SGHRS and YFSETQ. The CDR3 covers 14 residues. Written as DNA, the CDR3 is TGCGCCAGCAACCGACAGGGGATAACCGATGAGCAGTTCTTC. It is translated as CASNRQGITDEQFF.

The V gene is TRBV3-1 (or the pseudogene TRBV3-2), the J gene TRBJ2-7; TRBD1 is a possible D gene (5 bases). CDR3 size: 11 residues. Germline V gives CDR1 LGHDT, CDR2 YNNKEL (reference sequence). V was clipped by 5 bases and J by 6 bases, with 8 bases between them. DNA of the CDR3: TGTGCCAGCAGCGAAGGGGCCGAGCAGTACTTC. This encodes CASSEGAEQYF.